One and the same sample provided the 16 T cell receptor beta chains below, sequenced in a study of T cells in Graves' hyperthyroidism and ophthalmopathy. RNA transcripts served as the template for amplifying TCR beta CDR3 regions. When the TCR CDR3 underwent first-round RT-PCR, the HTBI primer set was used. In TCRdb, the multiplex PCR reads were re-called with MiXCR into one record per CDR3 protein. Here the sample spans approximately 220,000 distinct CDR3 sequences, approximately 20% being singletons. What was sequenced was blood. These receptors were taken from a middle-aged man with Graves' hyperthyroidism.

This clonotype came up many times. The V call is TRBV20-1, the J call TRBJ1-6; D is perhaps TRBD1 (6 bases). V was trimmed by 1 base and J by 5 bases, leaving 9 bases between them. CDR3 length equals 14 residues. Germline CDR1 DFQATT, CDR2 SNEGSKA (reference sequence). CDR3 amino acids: CSARGAGDNSPLHF. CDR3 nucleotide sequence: TGCAGTGCTAGAGGGGCAGGGGATAATTCACCCCTCCACTTT.

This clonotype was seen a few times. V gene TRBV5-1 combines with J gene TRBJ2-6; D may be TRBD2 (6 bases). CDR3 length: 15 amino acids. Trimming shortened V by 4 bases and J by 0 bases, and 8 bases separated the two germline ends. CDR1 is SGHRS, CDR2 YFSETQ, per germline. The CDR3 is CASSAGSSGANVLTF. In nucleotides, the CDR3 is TGCGCCAGCAGCGCCGGGAGCTCTGGGGCCAACGTCCTGACTTTC.

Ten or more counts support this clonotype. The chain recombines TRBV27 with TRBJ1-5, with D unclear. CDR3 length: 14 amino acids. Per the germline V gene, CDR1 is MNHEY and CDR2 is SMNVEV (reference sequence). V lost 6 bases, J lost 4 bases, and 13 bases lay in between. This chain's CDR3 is CASRGPSWNQPQHF. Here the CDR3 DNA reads TGTGCCAGCAGGGGCCCGAGTTGGAATCAGCCCCAGCATTTT.

The chain's CDR3 is CASSYTTVKARGTEAFF. The CDR3 nucleotides are TGTGCCAGCAGTTACACCACCGTCAAGGCTCGGGGCACTGAAGCTTTCTTT. The genes are TRBV6-5 and TRBJ1-1, with unresolved D. The CDR3 runs 17 residues. V shed 2 bases and J shed 4 bases, with 20 bases lying between them. Germline lookup yields CDR1 MNHEY and CDR2 SVGAGI.

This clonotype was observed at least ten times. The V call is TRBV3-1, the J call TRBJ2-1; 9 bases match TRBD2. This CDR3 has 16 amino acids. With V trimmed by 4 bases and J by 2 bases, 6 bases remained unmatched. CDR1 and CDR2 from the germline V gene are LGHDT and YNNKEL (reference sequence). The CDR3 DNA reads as TGTGCCAGCAGCCTCCGCGGGGGGGCCGCCTACAATGAGCAGTTCTTC. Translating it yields CASSLRGGAAYNEQFF.

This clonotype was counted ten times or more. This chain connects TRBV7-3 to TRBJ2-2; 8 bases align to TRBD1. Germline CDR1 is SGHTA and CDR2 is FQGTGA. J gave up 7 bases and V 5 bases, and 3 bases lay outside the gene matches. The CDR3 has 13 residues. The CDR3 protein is CASSGGQGGELFF. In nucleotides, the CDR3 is TGTGCCAGCAGCGGTGGACAGGGCGGGGAGCTGTTTTTT.

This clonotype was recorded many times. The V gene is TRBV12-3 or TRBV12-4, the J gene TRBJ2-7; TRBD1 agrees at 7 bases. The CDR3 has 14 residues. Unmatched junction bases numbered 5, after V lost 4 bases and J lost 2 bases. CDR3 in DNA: TGTGCCAGCAGTTCCTCCGGGACAGCCTACGAGCAGTACTTC. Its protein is CASSSSGTAYEQYF.

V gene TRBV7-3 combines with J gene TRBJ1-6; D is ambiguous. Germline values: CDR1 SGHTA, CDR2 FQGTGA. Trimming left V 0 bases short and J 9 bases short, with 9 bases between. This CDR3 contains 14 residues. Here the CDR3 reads CASSLTSEGSPLHF. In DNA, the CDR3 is TGTGCCAGCAGCTTAACTTCGGAGGGTTCACCCCTCCACTTT.

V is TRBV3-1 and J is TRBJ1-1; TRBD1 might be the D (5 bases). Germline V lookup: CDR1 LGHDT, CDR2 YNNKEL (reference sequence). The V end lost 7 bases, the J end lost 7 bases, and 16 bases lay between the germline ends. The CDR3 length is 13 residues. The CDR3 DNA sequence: TGTGCCAGCACCATCGGGGGGAGGAGTGAAGCTTTCTTT. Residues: CASTIGGRSEAFF. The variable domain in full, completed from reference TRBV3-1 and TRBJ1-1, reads DTAVSQTPKYLVTQMGNDKSIKCEQNLGHDTMYWYKQDSKKFLKIMFSYNNKELIINETVPNRFSPKSPDKAHLNLHINSLELGDSAVYFCASTIGGRSEAFFGQGTRLTVV.

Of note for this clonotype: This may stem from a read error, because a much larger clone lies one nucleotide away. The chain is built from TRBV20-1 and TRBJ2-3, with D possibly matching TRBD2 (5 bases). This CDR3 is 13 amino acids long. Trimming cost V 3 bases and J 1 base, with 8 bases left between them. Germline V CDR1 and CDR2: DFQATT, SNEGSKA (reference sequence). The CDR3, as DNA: TGCAGTGCTAGGCTGGAGGGCACAGATACGCAGTATTTT. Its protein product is CSARLEGTDTQYF.

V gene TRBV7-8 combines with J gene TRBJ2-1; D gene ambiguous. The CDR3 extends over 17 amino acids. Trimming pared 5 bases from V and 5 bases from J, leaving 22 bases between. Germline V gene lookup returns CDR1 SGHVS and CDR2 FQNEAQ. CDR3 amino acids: CASSPPGARGADNEQFF. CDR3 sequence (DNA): TGTGCCAGCAGCCCACCCGGAGCCCGCGGAGCCGACAATGAGCAGTTCTTC.

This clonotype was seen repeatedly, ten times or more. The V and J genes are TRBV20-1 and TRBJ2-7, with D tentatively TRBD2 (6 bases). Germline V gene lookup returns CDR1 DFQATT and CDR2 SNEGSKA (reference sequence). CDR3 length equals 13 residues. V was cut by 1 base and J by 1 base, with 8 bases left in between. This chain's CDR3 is CSARVGGSYEQYF. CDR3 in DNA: TGCAGTGCTAGAGTCGGGGGATCCTACGAGCAGTACTTC.

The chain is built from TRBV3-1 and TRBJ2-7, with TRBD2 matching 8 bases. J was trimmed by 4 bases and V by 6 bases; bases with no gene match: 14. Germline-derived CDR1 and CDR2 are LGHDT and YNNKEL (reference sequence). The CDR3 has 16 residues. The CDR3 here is CASSPAGRGGGYEQYF. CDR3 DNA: TGTGCCAGCAGTCCTGCCGGGAGGGGAGGTGGGTACGAGCAGTACTTC.

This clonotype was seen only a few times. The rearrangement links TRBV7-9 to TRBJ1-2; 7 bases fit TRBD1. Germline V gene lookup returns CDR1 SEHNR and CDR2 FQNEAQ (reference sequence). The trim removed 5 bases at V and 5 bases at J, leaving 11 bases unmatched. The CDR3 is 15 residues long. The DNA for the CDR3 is TGTGCCAGCAGCGTCGGACAGGACGATAGGTATGGCTACACCTTC. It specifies CASSVGQDDRYGYTF.

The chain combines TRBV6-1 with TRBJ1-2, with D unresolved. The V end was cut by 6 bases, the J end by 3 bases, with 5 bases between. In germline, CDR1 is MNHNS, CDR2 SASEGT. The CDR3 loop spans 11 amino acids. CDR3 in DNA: TGTGCCAGCAGCGGGGACTATGGCTACACCTTC. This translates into CASSGDYGYTF.

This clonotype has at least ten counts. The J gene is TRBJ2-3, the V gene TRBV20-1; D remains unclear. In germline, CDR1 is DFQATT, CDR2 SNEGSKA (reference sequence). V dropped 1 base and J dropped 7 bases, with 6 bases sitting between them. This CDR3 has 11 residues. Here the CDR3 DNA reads TGCAGTGCTAGAGGGGCCTATACGCAGTATTTT. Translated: CSARGAYTQYF.